This entry features one TCR beta chain sequence. TCRdb re-called the RT-PCR reads with MiXCR, one entry per CDR3 protein. The sample shows 800,000 to 1,000,000 distinct CDR3 sequences, roughly 18% of them seen only once. This sample was taken from a study of patients and donors after allogeneic stem cell transplantation. CDR1 and CDR2 (germline): SGHTA, FQGTGA. Trimming removed 5 bases from V and 5 bases from J, with 7 bases in between. This CDR3 has 13 amino acids. Material: blood, either unsorted or a sorted T cell fraction (not recorded which). The V gene is TRBV7-3, the J gene TRBJ1-6, with unresolved D. The receptor was isolated from a human donor who was either an allogeneic HSCT recipient or a stem cell or donor lymphocyte infusion donor (not recorded which). It is not recorded whose cells these are; they may come from a transplant donor. CDR3 sequence reads: CASSRRNNSPLHF. The CDR3 DNA is TGTGCCAGCAGCCGACGGAATAATTCACCCCTCCACTTT. The complete variable domain, with remaining parts taken from reference TRBV7-3 and TRBJ1-6, reads GAGVSQTPSNKVTEKGKYVELRCDPISGHTALYWYRQSLGQGPEFLIYFQGTGAADDSGLPNDRFFAVRPEGSVSTLKIQRTERGDSAVYLCASSRRNNSPLHFGNGTRLTVT.